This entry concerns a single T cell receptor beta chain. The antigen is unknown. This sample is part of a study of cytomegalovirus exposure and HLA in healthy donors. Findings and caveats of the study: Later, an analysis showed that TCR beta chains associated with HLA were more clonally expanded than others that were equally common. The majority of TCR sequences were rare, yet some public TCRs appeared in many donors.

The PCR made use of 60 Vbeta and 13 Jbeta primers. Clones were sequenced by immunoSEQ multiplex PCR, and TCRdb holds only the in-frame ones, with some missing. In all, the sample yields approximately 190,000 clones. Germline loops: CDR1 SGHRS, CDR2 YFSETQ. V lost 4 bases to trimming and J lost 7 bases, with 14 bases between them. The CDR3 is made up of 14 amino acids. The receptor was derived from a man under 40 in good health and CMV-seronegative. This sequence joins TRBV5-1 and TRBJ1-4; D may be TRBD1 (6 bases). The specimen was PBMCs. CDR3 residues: CASSLQGVGEKLFF. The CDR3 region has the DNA TGCGCCAGCAGCCTACAGGGAGTAGGTGAAAAACTGTTTTTT.